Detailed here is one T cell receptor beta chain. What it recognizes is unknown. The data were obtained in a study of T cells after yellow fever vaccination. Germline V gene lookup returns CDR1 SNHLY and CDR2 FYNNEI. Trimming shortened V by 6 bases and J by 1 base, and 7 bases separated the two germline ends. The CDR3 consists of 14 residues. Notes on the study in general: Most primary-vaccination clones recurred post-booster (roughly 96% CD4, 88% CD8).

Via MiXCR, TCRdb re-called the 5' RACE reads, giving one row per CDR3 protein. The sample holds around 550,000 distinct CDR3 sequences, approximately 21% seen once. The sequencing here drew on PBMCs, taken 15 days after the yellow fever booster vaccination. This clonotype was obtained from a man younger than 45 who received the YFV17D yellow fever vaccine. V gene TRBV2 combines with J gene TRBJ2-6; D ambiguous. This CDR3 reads CASRRESGANVLTF. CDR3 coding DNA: TGTGCCAGCAGAAGAGAGTCTGGGGCCAACGTCCTGACTTTC. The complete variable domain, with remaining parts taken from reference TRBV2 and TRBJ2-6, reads EPEVTQTPSHQVTQMGQEVILRCVPISNHLYFYWYRQILGQKVEFLVSFYNNEISEKSEIFDDQFSVERPDGSNFTLKIRSTKLEDSAMYFCASRRESGANVLTFGAGSRLTVL.